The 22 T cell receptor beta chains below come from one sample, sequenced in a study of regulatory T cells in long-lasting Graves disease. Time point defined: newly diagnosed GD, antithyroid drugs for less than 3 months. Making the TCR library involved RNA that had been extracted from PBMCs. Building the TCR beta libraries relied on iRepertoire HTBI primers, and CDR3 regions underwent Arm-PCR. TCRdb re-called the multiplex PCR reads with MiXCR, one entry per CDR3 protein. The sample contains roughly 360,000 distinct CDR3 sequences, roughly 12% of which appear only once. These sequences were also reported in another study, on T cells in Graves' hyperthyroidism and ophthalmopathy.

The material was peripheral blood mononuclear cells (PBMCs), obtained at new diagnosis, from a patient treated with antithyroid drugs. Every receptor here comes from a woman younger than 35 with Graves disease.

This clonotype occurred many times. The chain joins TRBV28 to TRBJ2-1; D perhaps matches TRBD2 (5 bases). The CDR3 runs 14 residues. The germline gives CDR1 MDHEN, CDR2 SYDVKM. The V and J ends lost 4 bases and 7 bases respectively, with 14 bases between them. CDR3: CASSSPSPGNEQFF. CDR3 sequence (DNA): TGTGCCAGCAGTTCCCCCTCACCGGGGAATGAGCAGTTCTTC.

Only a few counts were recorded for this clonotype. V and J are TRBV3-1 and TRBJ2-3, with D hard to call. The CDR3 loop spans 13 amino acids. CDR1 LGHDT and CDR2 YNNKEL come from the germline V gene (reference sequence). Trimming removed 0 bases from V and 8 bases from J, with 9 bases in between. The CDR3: CASSQEGTGTQYF. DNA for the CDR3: TGTGCCAGCAGCCAAGAGGGCACGGGTACGCAGTATTTT.

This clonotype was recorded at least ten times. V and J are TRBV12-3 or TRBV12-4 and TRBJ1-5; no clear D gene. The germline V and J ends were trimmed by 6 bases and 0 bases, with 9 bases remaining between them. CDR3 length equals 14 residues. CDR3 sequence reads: CASSLTDSNQPQHF. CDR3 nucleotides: TGTGCCAGCAGCTTAACAGATAGCAATCAGCCCCAGCATTTT.

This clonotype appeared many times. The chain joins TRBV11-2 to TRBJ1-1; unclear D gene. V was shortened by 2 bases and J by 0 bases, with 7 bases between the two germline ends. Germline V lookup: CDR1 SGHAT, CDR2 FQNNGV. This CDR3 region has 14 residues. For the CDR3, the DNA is TGTGCCAGCAGCTTATCGGGTTTGAACACTGAAGCTTTCTTT. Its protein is CASSLSGLNTEAFF. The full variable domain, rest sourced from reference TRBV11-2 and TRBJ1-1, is EAGVAQSPRYKIIEKRQSVAFWCNPISGHATLYWYQQILGQGPKLLIQFQNNGVVDDSQLPKDRFSAERLKGVDSTLKIQPAKLEDSAVYLCASSLSGLNTEAFFGQGTRLTVV.

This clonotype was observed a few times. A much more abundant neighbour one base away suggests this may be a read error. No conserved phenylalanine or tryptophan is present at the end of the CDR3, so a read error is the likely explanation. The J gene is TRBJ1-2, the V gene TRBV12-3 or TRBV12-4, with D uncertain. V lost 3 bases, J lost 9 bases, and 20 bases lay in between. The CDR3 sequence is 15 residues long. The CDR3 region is CASSFSGLGFYSYTL. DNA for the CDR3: TGTGCCAGCAGTTTTTCCGGGCTCGGTTTTTATAGCTACACCCTC.

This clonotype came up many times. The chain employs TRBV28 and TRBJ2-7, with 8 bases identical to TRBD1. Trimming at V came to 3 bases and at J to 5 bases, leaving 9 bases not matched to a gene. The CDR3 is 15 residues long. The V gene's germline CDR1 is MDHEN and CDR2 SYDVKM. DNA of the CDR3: TGTGCCAGCAGTTTTGTGTGGCAGGGGGCCGACGAGCAGTACTTC. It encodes CASSFVWQGADEQYF.

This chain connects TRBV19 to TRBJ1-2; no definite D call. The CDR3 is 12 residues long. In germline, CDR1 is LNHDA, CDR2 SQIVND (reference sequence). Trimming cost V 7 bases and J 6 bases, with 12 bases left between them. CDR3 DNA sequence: TGTGCCAGTACCACACTCCGGGATGGCTACACCTTC. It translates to CASTTLRDGYTF.

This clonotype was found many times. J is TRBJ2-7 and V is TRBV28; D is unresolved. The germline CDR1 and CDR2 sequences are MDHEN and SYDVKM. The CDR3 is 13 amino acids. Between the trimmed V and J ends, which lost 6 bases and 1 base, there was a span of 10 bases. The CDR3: CASRTRRSYEQYF. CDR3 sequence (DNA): TGTGCCAGCAGGACAAGGCGTTCCTACGAGCAGTACTTC. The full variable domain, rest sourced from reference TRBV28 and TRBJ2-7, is DVKVTQSSRYLVKRTGEKVFLECVQDMDHENMFWYRQDPGLGLRLIYFSYDVKMKEKGDIPEGYSVSREKKERFSLILESASTNQTSMYLCASRTRRSYEQYFGPGTRLTVT.

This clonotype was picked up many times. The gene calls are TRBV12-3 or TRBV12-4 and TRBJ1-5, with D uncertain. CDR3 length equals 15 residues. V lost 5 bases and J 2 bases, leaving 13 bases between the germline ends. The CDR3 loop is CASSHGTMGNQPQHF. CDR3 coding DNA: TGTGCCAGCAGTCACGGTACGATGGGCAATCAGCCCCAGCATTTT.

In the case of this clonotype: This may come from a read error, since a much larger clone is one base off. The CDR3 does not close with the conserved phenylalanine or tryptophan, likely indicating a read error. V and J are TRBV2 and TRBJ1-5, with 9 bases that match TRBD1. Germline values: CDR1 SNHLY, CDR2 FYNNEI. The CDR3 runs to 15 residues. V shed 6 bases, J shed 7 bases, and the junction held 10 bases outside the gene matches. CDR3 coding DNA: TGTGCCAGCAGCACCGGGACAGGGCCGGGGCAGCCCCAGCATCTT. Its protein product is CASSTGTGPGQPQHL.

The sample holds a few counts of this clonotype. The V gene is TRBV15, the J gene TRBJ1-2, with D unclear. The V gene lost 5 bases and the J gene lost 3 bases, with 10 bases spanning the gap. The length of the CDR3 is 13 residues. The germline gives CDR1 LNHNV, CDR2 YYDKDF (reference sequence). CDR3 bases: TGTGCCACCAGCTTAAAAGTCGACTATGGCTACACCTTC. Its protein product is CATSLKVDYGYTF.

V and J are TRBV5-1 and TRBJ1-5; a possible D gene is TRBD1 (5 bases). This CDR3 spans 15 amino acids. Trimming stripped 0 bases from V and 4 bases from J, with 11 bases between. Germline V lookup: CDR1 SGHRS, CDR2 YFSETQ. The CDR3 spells CASSLVSGGNQPQHF. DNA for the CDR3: TGCGCCAGCAGCTTGGTTTCGGGGGGAAATCAGCCCCAGCATTTT. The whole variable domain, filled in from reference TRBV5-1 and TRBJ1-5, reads KAGVTQTPRYLIKTRGQQVTLSCSPISGHRSVSWYQQTPGQGLQFLFEYFSETQRNKGNFPGRFSGRQFSNSRSEMNVSTLELGDSALYLCASSLVSGGNQPQHFGDGTRLSIL.

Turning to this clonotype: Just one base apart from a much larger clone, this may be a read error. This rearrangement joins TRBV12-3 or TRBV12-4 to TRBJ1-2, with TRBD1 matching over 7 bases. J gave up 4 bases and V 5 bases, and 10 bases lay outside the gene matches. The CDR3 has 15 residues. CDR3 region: CASSPLVTGSYGYTF. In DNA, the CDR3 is TGTGCCAGCAGTCCGTTGGTGACAGGGAGCTATGGCTACACCTTC.

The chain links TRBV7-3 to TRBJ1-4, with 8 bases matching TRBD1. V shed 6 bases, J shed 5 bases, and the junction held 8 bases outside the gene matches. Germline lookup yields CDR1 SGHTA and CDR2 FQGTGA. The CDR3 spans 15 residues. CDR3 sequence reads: CASSLTGTGNEKLFF. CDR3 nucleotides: TGTGCCAGCAGTCTTACCGGGACAGGCAATGAAAAACTGTTTTTT.

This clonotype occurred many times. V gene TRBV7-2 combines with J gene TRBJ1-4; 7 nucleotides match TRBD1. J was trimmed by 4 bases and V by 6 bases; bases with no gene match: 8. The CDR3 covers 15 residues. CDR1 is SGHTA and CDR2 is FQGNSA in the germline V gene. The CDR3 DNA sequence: TGTGCCAGCAGTCCCCCGGGACAGCGTAATGAAAAACTGTTTTTT. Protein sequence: CASSPPGQRNEKLFF.

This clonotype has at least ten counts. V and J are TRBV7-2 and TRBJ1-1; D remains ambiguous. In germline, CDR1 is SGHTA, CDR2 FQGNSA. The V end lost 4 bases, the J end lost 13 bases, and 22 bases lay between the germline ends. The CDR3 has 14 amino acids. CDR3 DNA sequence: TGTGCCAGCAGCTCTAATGAACTTTTCTCTCGGGGTTTCTTT. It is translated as CASSSNELFSRGFF. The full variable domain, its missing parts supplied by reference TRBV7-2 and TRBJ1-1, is GAGVSQSPSNKVTEKGKDVELRCDPISGHTALYWYRQSLGQGLEFLIYFQGNSAPDKSGLPSDRFSAERTGGSVSTLTIQRTQQEDSAVYLCASSSNELFSRGFFGQGTRLTVV.

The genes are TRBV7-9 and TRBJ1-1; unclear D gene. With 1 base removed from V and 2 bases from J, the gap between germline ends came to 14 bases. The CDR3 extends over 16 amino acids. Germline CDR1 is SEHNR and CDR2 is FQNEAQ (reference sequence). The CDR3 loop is CASSLGEPGINTEAFF. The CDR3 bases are TGTGCCAGCAGCTTAGGTGAACCGGGGATAAACACTGAAGCTTTCTTT.

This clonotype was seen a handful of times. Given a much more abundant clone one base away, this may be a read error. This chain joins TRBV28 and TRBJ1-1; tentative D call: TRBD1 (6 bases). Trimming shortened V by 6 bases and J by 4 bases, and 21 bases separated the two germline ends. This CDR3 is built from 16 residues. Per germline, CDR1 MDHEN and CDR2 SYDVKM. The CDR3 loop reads CASSPRGAGWGTEAFF. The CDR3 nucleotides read TGTGCCAGCAGCCCACGGGGGGCAGGCTGGGGCACTGAAGCTTTCTTT.

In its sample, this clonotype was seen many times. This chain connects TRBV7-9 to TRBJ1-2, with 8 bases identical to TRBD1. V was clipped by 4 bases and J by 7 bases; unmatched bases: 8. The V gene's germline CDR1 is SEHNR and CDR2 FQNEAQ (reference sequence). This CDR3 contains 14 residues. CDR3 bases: TGTGCCAGCAGCTCAGGACAGGGATTGGGTGGCTACACCTTC. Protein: CASSSGQGLGGYTF.

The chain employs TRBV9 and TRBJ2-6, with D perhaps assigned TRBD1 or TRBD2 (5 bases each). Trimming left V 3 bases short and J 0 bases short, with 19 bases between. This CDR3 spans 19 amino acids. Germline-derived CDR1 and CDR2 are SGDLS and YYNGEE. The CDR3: CASSGDTGAPSSGANVLTF. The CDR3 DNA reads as TGTGCCAGCAGCGGAGACACCGGGGCTCCGAGCTCTGGGGCCAACGTCCTGACTTTC.

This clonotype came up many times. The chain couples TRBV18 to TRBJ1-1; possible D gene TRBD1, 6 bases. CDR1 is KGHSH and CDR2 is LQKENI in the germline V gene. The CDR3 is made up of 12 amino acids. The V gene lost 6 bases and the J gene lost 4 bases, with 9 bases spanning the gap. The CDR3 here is CASSGAGTEAFF. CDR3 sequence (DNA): TGTGCCAGCTCGGGGGCGGGCACTGAAGCTTTCTTT.

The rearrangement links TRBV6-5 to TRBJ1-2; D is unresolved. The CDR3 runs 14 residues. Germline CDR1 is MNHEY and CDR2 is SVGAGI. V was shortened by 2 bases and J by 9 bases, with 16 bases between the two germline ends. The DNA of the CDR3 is TGTGCCAGCAGTTACGACGGGGTTGGGTATAGCTACACCTTC. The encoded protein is CASSYDGVGYSYTF.